The 20 T cell receptor beta chains below come from one sample, sequenced in a study of spatial heterogeneity in lung cancer. The time point is: sample taken at primary tumor resection. From tumor, nontumor lung or frozen PBMC, whole RNA was taken unsorted for sequencing. TCRdb re-analysed the 5' RACE reads in MiXCR, keeping a single row per CDR3 protein. The data contain more than 20,000 distinct CDR3 sequences, about 4.5% of them singletons. This sample comprised PBMCs, obtained at surgery. The receptors stem from a male donor with early-stage non-small cell lung cancer.

This clonotype was recorded many times. J is TRBJ1-2 and V is TRBV18; tentatively, D is TRBD1 (6 bases). Trimming left V 6 bases short and J 2 bases short, with 10 bases between. Germline assignment: CDR1 KGHSH and CDR2 LQKENI. There are 13 residues in the CDR3. The CDR3 reads CASSPGHNYGYTF. The CDR3 DNA reads TGTGCCAGCTCGCCGGGACACAACTATGGCTACACCTTC.

By frequency in the sample, this clonotype is medium-sized. V usage is TRBV4-3 and J usage is TRBJ2-7, with D possibly matching TRBD2 (5 bases). Germline V gene lookup returns CDR1 LGHNA and CDR2 YSLEER. The CDR3 sequence is 15 residues long. V lost 1 base and J 3 bases, leaving 13 bases between the germline ends. CDR3 loop: CASSQVFGVSYEQYF. The CDR3 DNA reads as TGCGCCAGCAGCCAAGTATTCGGGGTGAGCTACGAGCAGTACTTC.

This clonotype came up many times. V is TRBV3-1 and J is TRBJ2-3; D may be TRBD2 (6 bases). Germline V CDR1 and CDR2: LGHDT, YNNKEL (reference sequence). The V end lost 0 bases, the J end lost 8 bases, and 12 bases lay between the germline ends. This CDR3 has 14 amino acids. CDR3 bases: TGTGCCAGCAGCCAAGAACTGGGACTGGTTACGCAGTATTTT. Translation gives CASSQELGLVTQYF.

At least ten counts were recorded for this clonotype. The chain uses TRBV19 and TRBJ1-5; 8 nucleotides align to TRBD1. Germline V gene sequence: CDR1 LNHDA, CDR2 SQIVND (reference sequence). This CDR3 spans 14 amino acids. V lost 4 bases to trimming and J lost 2 bases; unmatched junction nucleotides: 1. The CDR3 loop reads CASSTTGGNQPQHF. The CDR3 bases are TGTGCCAGTAGTACGACAGGGGGCAATCAGCCCCAGCATTTT. The whole variable domain, remainder taken from reference TRBV19 and TRBJ1-5, is DGGITQSPKYLFRKEGQNVTLSCEQNLNHDAMYWYRQDPGQGLRLIYYSQIVNDFQKGDIAEGYSVSREKKESFPLTVTSAQKNPTAFYLCASSTTGGNQPQHFGDGTRLSIL.

In its sample, this clonotype was seen many times. This chain connects TRBV12-3 or TRBV12-4 to TRBJ2-7; D is unclear. This CDR3 region has 14 residues. Trimming removed 3 bases from V and 1 base from J, with 10 bases in between. In DNA form, the CDR3 reads TGTGCCAGCAGTTTCATGGGAATGTCCTACGAGCAGTACTTC. Residues: CASSFMGMSYEQYF.

This clonotype was observed many times. This sequence joins TRBV6-1 and TRBJ2-7; 7 nucleotides agree with TRBD1. The CDR3 extends over 15 amino acids. Trimming took 4 bases from V and 6 from J; bases not matched to a gene: 12. In germline, CDR1 is MNHNS, CDR2 SASEGT. The CDR3 sequence: CASSAQGQVLFEQYF. DNA for the CDR3: TGTGCCAGCAGTGCCCAAGGACAGGTCCTCTTCGAGCAGTACTTC.

This clonotype was picked up a small number of times. The V and J genes are TRBV19 and TRBJ2-2, with D uncertain. CDR3 length: 15 amino acids. Germline CDR1 and CDR2: LNHDA and SQIVND (reference sequence). V lost 3 bases and J 2 bases, leaving 10 bases between the germline ends. The CDR3, as DNA: TGTGCCAGTAGTATCTCCCAGATTAACACCGGGGAGCTGTTTTTT. Protein sequence: CASSISQINTGELFF.

This clonotype occurred many times. CDR3 sequence: CASSFEETQYF. In nucleotides, the CDR3 is TGTGCCAGCAGTTTTGAAGAGACCCAGTACTTC. The V and J genes are TRBV12-3 or TRBV12-4 and TRBJ2-5; D ambiguous. Trimming removed 3 bases from V and 3 bases from J, with 2 bases in between. The CDR3 extends over 11 amino acids.

The table lists this clonotype with many counts. The chain is built from TRBV5-1 and TRBJ2-7; D is undetermined. The CDR3 has 12 amino acids. Per the germline V gene, CDR1 is SGHRS and CDR2 is YFSETQ. Between the trimmed V and J ends, which lost 3 bases and 5 bases, there was a span of 9 bases. In nucleotides, the CDR3 is TGCGCCAGCAGCTACGGACCTCACGAGCAGTACTTC. The encoded protein is CASSYGPHEQYF.

This clonotype came up many times. The gene calls are TRBV7-2 and TRBJ2-1; 8 positions agree with TRBD2. Germline trimming cut 4 bases from V and 7 bases from J; bases unmatched to any gene: 15. Germline CDR1 is SGHTA and CDR2 is FQGNSA. The CDR3 covers 17 residues. The CDR3 is CASSSSPSGPLGNEQFF. CDR3 bases: TGTGCCAGCAGCTCCTCCCCTAGCGGGCCCCTGGGGAATGAGCAGTTCTTC.

This clonotype was picked up many times. V usage is TRBV6-4 and J usage is TRBJ2-3; 7 bases are a match to TRBD1. CDR1 MRHNA and CDR2 SNTAGT come from the germline V gene. The CDR3 totals 17 residues. J lost 2 bases, V lost 2 bases, and 10 bases had no gene match. DNA for the CDR3: TGTGCCAGCAGTGACGGGGGATCCGGACAGGACACAGATACGCAGTATTTT. Its protein product is CASSDGGSGQDTDTQYF.

The rearrangement links TRBV12-3 or TRBV12-4 to TRBJ1-5; D uncertain. V shed 6 bases and J shed 5 bases, with 11 bases lying between them. There are 13 residues in the CDR3. The CDR3 sequence: CASSRLLDQPQHF. The CDR3 DNA follows: TGTGCCAGCAGCCGTCTACTTGATCAGCCCCAGCATTTT.

This clonotype was seen ten or more times. J is TRBJ2-7 and V is TRBV6-5, with D perhaps being TRBD1 or TRBD2 (5 bases each). The germline V and J ends were trimmed by 1 base and 4 bases, with 8 bases remaining between them. This CDR3 spans 13 amino acids. Per the germline V gene, CDR1 is MNHEY and CDR2 is SVGAGI. The CDR3 DNA reads as TGTGCCAGCAGTTACTTGGGACGGTACGAGCAGTACTTC. Translating it yields CASSYLGRYEQYF.

This clonotype was found many times. The chain couples TRBV7-2 to TRBJ2-7, with TRBD2 as a possible D gene (6 bases). The CDR3 spans 12 residues. Trimming removed 6 bases at V and 7 bases at J, with 13 bases between. In germline, CDR1 is SGHTA, CDR2 FQGNSA. The CDR3 sequence: CASRRKAGEQYF. DNA for the CDR3: TGTGCCAGCAGGAGAAAGGCGGGGGAGCAGTACTTC. Drawing the rest from reference TRBV7-2 and TRBJ2-7, the complete variable domain is GAGVSQSPSNKVTEKGKDVELRCDPISGHTALYWYRQSLGQGLEFLIYFQGNSAPDKSGLPSDRFSAERTGGSVSTLTIQRTQQEDSAVYLCASRRKAGEQYFGPGTRLTVT.

A few counts support this clonotype. The J gene is TRBJ2-7, the V gene TRBV18, with D hard to call. V was pared by 3 bases and J by 2 bases, with 14 bases between. CDR1 is KGHSH, CDR2 LQKENI, per germline. The CDR3 totals 15 residues. CDR3 bases: TGTGCCAGCTCACCCGGGTCCCCACCAACCTACGAGCAGTACTTC. Translation: CASSPGSPPTYEQYF.

This clonotype was recorded at least ten times. The rearrangement uses TRBV19 and TRBJ2-2; 10 bases line up with TRBD1. The CDR3 has 16 amino acids. V dropped 6 bases and J dropped 4; count of bases not matched to a gene: 8. The germline gives CDR1 LNHDA, CDR2 SQIVND (reference sequence). DNA for the CDR3: TGTGCCAGTAGAACCGGGACAGGGGCCCCCACCGGGGAGCTGTTTTTT. Translation: CASRTGTGAPTGELFF.

Ten or more counts support this clonotype. This chain joins TRBV12-3 or TRBV12-4 and TRBJ2-7, with TRBD1 identical over 7 bases. V trimming: 8 bases; J trimming: 5 bases; junction bases outside the gene matches: 9. The CDR3 totals 13 residues. CDR3 residues: CASRGMGQNEQYF. DNA of the CDR3: TGTGCCAGCCGAGGAATGGGACAGAACGAGCAGTACTTC.

The rearrangement joins TRBV19 to TRBJ1-2; the match to TRBD1 covers 7 bases. The CDR3 has 16 amino acids. Germline lookup yields CDR1 LNHDA and CDR2 SQIVND (reference sequence). V lost 3 bases, J lost 0 bases, and 7 bases stayed unmatched. The CDR3: CASSIDSGTANYGYTF. The DNA of the CDR3 is TGTGCCAGTAGTATCGATTCCGGGACAGCTAACTATGGCTACACCTTC.

This chain uses TRBV4-3 with TRBJ1-3; D is possibly TRBD1 (5 bases). CDR3 size: 16 residues. Germline V gene lookup returns CDR1 LGHNA and CDR2 YSLEER. V lost 0 bases and J lost 0, with 9 bases in between. In DNA form, the CDR3 reads TGCGCCAGCAGCCAAGAGGGACGGTTCTCTGGAAACACCATATATTTT. This translates into CASSQEGRFSGNTIYF.

At least ten counts were recorded for this clonotype. The V call is TRBV6-6, the J call TRBJ2-3, with D unclear. This CDR3 spans 14 amino acids. Germline V lookup: CDR1 MNHNY, CDR2 SVGAGI (reference sequence). Trimming stripped 2 bases from V and 2 bases from J, with 8 bases between. The CDR3 region has the DNA TGTGCCAGCAGTTACGCCGTTATCACAGATACGCAGTATTTT. Its protein is CASSYAVITDTQYF.